This T cell receptor beta chain was sequenced for a study of cytomegalovirus exposure and HLA in healthy donors. The V end lost 5 bases, the J end lost 3 bases, and 7 bases lay between the germline ends. This CDR3 spans 12 amino acids. CDR1 and CDR2 from the germline V gene are MGHDK and SYGVNS. Here immunoSEQ multiplex PCR was the method, and the copy in TCRdb shows in-frame clones only, minus some. The data show over 200,000 clones, 75% to 90% seen once. Findings and limits, study-wide: One later analysis, an examination of the roughly 110 validation repertoires, found that first-cohort TCR clusters tended to co-occur in them. The authors enumerated 150 to 200 TCR beta chains as linked to cytomegalovirus. Reports indicated that the classifier achieved high specificity and sensitivity in diagnosing cytomegalovirus status.

Notes on this clone: What it binds is unknown.

The source is a woman aged 18-29 years in good health and CMV-seronegative. Sequenced material: PBMCs. This chain links TRBV25-1 with TRBJ1-1; D is unresolved. CDR3 sequence (DNA): TGTGCCAGCAGTCTGGGGTACACTGAAGCTTTCTTT. Translated, it gives CASSLGYTEAFF. The variable domain in full, completed from reference TRBV25-1 and TRBJ1-1, reads EADIYQTPRYLVIGTGKKITLECSQTMGHDKMYWYQQDPGMELHLIHYSYGVNSTEKGDLSSESTVSRIRTEHFPLTLESARPSHTSQYLCASSLGYTEAFFGQGTRLTVV.